The rows below give T cell receptor beta chains drawn from one sample of a study of OX40 agonist ivuxolimab in advanced cancers. The data were produced by immunoSEQ multiplex PCR, yet TCRdb's version contains in-frame clones alone and is incomplete. The sample carries more than 40,000 clones, roughly 91% recorded once. This specimen consisted of CD4+ or CD8+ T cells sorted from blood, obtained in a trial of the OX40 agonist ivuxolimab. The receptors originated from an adult with an advanced solid tumor such as melanoma, head and neck, liver or kidney cancer. The CDR3 runs from the conserved cysteine through the conserved F or W. Each record gives: J gene, clone size, V gene, CDR3 protein. Size is omitted from some rows. Given values are once, few, many or a class for expanded clones.

>TRBJ1-1|.|TRBV4-1
CASSHRQANTEAFF
>TRBJ1-1|.|TRBV5-1
CASSFPGTRGVNPEAFF
>TRBJ1-5|.|TRBV9
CASSEDGLSNQPQHF
>TRBJ2-1|.|TRBV27
CASSPIVGYNEQFF
>TRBJ1-5|.|TRBV19
CASSADREGNQPQHF
>TRBJ1-1|.|TRBV29-1
CSVEDAPGQEAFF
>TRBJ2-5|.|TRBV6-5
CASRDGETQYF
>TRBJ1-4|.|TRBV9
CASSARSTATNEKLFF
>TRBJ2-3|.|TRBV7-2
CASSSLTTDTQYF
>TRBJ2-1|few|TRBV5-1
CASSLSPGLAVNEQFF
>TRBJ1-1|.|TRBV9
CASSVGQGLEEAFF
>TRBJ2-1|.|TRBV19
CASSSLAGGIYNEQFF
>TRBJ2-1|.|TRBV27
CASISGAGGGNEQFF
>TRBJ2-1|.|TRBV7-3
CASSLWDSLLDEQFF
>TRBJ1-1|.|TRBV2
CASTGTGGEAFF
>TRBJ2-2|once|TRBV4-3
CASSLIRGSGELFF
>TRBJ2-7|.|TRBV27
CASSFRGYEQYF
>TRBJ1-1|.|TRBV4-1
CASSQATGEHTEAFF
>TRBJ2-1|.|TRBV7-3
CASSPLYGSYNEQFF
>TRBJ1-2|.|TRBV6-6
CASKGGYTF
>TRBJ1-2|.|TRBV28
CATTTQTGGGYGYTF
>TRBJ2-5|.|TRBV6-5
CASRSLLGGGETQYF
>TRBJ2-2|.|TRBV27
CASSFRGSGMNTGELFF
>TRBJ2-1|.|TRBV4-1
CASSQSRDSYNEQFF
>TRBJ1-2|.|TRBV9
CASSGRTQGASDGYTF
>TRBJ2-1|.|TRBV7-2
CASTYIERGHNEQFF
>TRBJ2-2|.|TRBV27
CASSLLGHRTIGELFF
>TRBJ1-3|.|TRBV28
CASSIVGLGNTIYF
>TRBJ1-1|.|TRBV7-2
CASSLDSDTEAFF
>TRBJ1-6|once|TRBV25-1
CASSESRRATTNSPLHF
>TRBJ1-6|.|TRBV4-3
CASSQGTGGGSPLHF
>TRBJ1-1|.|TRBV7-9
CASSLVLGQTEAFF
>TRBJ2-1|.|TRBV5-5
CASSLLTSGSDEQFF
>TRBJ2-3|once|TRBV4-3
CASSQGLAGIGGLSTDTQYF
>TRBJ2-3|.|TRBV9
CASSDTGLAGDTQYF
>TRBJ2-1|.|TRBV4-1
CASSQGTSSYNEQFF
>TRBJ1-2|.|TRBV6-5
CASSYSSRAPRGYTF
>TRBJ2-7|.|TRBV7-9
CASSLVGSRGEQYF
>TRBJ2-1|once|TRBV19
CATLGEGNYNEQFF
>TRBJ1-5|.|TRBV12-2
CASRLKGRGHPNQPQHF
>TRBJ2-2|.|TRBV7-3
CASSLIPARGHYTGELFF
>TRBJ2-1|.|TRBV9
CASSVTPGPYNEQFF